A selection of T cell receptor beta chains follows, all from one sample in a study of graft-versus-host responses after intestinal transplantation. Assay used: immunoSEQ multiplex PCR; TCRdb lists only in-frame clones, some missing. This sample has 14,000 or so clones, with 77% found just once. The sample was ileum tissue, taken 26 to 27 days after intestinal transplant. Source of these receptors: a human patient who received an intestinal transplant, so some T cells may come from the graft donor. The CDR3 runs from the conserved cysteine through the conserved F or W. Fields, in order: clone size, V gene, J gene, D gene, CDR3 DNA, CDR3 protein. The D gene is left open where the match is weak. Size is stated for part of the rows, as once, few or many counts, or as a class when the clone is expanded.

clone size: few
V gene: TRBV19
J gene: TRBJ1-1
D gene: NA
CDR3 DNA: TGTGCCAGTAGTCAGGGGCAATACACTGAAGCTTTCTTT
CDR3 protein: CASSQGQYTEAFF

clone size: NA
V gene: TRBV7-9
J gene: TRBJ2-2
D gene: NA
CDR3 DNA: TGTGCCAGCAGCTTAGAGAGACTATGGAGCACCGGGGAGCTGTTTTTT
CDR3 protein: CASSLERLWSTGELFF

clone size: NA
V gene: TRBV28
J gene: TRBJ2-1
D gene: TRBD2
CDR3 DNA: TGTGCCAGCAGTTCCCAGGGAGGGGTGGCGGACAATGAGCAGTTCTTC
CDR3 protein: CASSSQGGVADNEQFF

clone size: NA
V gene: TRBV7-9
J gene: TRBJ1-4
D gene: TRBD1
CDR3 DNA: TGTGCCAGCAGCTCCGACAGGGGGCTTCCTAATGAAAAACTGTTTTTT
CDR3 protein: CASSSDRGLPNEKLFF

clone size: NA
V gene: TRBV27
J gene: TRBJ1-4
D gene: NA
CDR3 DNA: TGTGCCAGCAGTTCCATGGGGACTGCTAGGTATGAAAAACTGTTTTTT
CDR3 protein: CASSSMGTARYEKLFF

clone size: NA
V gene: TRBV11-2
J gene: TRBJ1-1
D gene: NA
CDR3 DNA: TGTGCCAGCAGCTTAGGTACGGAGATGAACACTGAAGCTTTCTTT
CDR3 protein: CASSLGTEMNTEAFF

clone size: NA
V gene: TRBV6-4
J gene: TRBJ1-1
D gene: NA
CDR3 DNA: TGTGCCAGCAGTGACTCTCCCATGAACACTGAAGCTTTCTTT
CDR3 protein: CASSDSPMNTEAFF

clone size: NA
V gene: TRBV6-4
J gene: TRBJ2-3
D gene: TRBD2
CDR3 DNA: TGTGCCAGCAGTGAGACTAGCGGGGGCACAGATACGCAGTATTTT
CDR3 protein: CASSETSGGTDTQYF

clone size: NA
V gene: TRBV15
J gene: TRBJ1-5
D gene: NA
CDR3 DNA: TGTGCCACCAGCAGAGATGGTCAGGGTGTGGCTCAGCCCCAGCATTTT
CDR3 protein: CATSRDGQGVAQPQHF

clone size: NA
V gene: TRBV19
J gene: TRBJ1-4
D gene: NA
CDR3 DNA: TGTGCCAGTACCTCGGAGGAGGGGCGAAAACTGTTTTTT
CDR3 protein: CASTSEEGRKLFF

clone size: NA
V gene: TRBV28
J gene: TRBJ2-5
D gene: TRBD1
CDR3 DNA: TGTGCCATCACCCGGACAGGGAAAGAGACCCAGTACTTC
CDR3 protein: CAITRTGKETQYF

clone size: NA
V gene: TRBV9
J gene: TRBJ1-1
D gene: NA
CDR3 DNA: TGTGCCAGCAGCGTAGGAGGGGGGGCTAAGGCTTTCTTT
CDR3 protein: CASSVGGGAKAFF

clone size: NA
V gene: TRBV7-2
J gene: TRBJ2-6
D gene: NA
CDR3 DNA: TGTGCCAGCAGCCGAGGGCGCTCTGGGGCCAACGTCCTGACTTTC
CDR3 protein: CASSRGRSGANVLTF

clone size: NA
V gene: TRBV11-1
J gene: TRBJ2-3
D gene: NA
CDR3 DNA: TGTGCCAGCAGCGGATGGCGGACTAGCACAGATACGCAGTATTTT
CDR3 protein: CASSGWRTSTDTQYF

clone size: NA
V gene: TRBV9
J gene: TRBJ2-1
D gene: NA
CDR3 DNA: TGTGCCAGCAGCGTCCGACTAGGCCCCTACAATGAGCAGTTCTTC
CDR3 protein: CASSVRLGPYNEQFF

clone size: NA
V gene: TRBV15
J gene: TRBJ2-4
D gene: TRBD1
CDR3 DNA: TGTGCCACCAGCAGAGATCCTCGGGGACAGGGGACCAAAAACATTCAGTACTTC
CDR3 protein: CATSRDPRGQGTKNIQYF

clone size: NA
V gene: TRBV28
J gene: TRBJ2-5
D gene: TRBD2
CDR3 DNA: TGTGCCAGCAGTTTGGGAGTAGCGGGGGCCCCGGGGGGGACCCAGTACTTC
CDR3 protein: CASSLGVAGAPGGTQYF

clone size: NA
V gene: TRBV18
J gene: TRBJ1-1
D gene: NA
CDR3 DNA: TGTGCCAGCTCACATCAGGGAATGAACACTGAAGCTTTCTTT
CDR3 protein: CASSHQGMNTEAFF

clone size: once
V gene: TRBV11-2
J gene: TRBJ2-2
D gene: TRBD2
CDR3 DNA: TGTGCCAGCAGCTTGGGACTAGCGGGGACCGGGGAGCTGTTTTTT
CDR3 protein: CASSLGLAGTGELFF

clone size: NA
V gene: TRBV7-8
J gene: TRBJ1-2
D gene: TRBD1
CDR3 DNA: TGTGCCAGCAGCGTAGGACAGGGGACCTATGGCTACACCTTC
CDR3 protein: CASSVGQGTYGYTF

clone size: NA
V gene: TRBV20-1
J gene: TRBJ1-4
D gene: NA
CDR3 DNA: TGCAGTGCTACAGATATCGAAAAACTGTTTTTT
CDR3 protein: CSATDIEKLFF

clone size: NA
V gene: TRBV29-1
J gene: TRBJ1-1
D gene: NA
CDR3 DNA: TGCAGCGTTCTTACAGGGTTGGACACTGAAGCTTTCTTT
CDR3 protein: CSVLTGLDTEAFF

clone size: NA
V gene: TRBV2
J gene: TRBJ2-5
D gene: TRBD2
CDR3 DNA: TGTGCCAGCAGTGAATTCCAGGGAGGGCGAGAGACCCAGTACTTC
CDR3 protein: CASSEFQGGRETQYF

clone size: NA
V gene: TRBV19
J gene: TRBJ1-5
D gene: NA
CDR3 DNA: TGTGCCAGTACTTCCCAGGGTAGATGGCCCCAGCATTTT
CDR3 protein: CASTSQGRWPQHF

clone size: once
V gene: TRBV7-3
J gene: TRBJ1-1
D gene: NA
CDR3 DNA: TGTGCCAGCAGCTTAAGTGGGGGCCCCGAAGCTTTCTTT
CDR3 protein: CASSLSGGPEAFF

clone size: NA
V gene: TRBV28
J gene: TRBJ1-4
D gene: NA
CDR3 DNA: TGTGCCAGCAACACACCCCAAGAAAAACTGTTTTTT
CDR3 protein: CASNTPQEKLFF

clone size: NA
V gene: TRBV19
J gene: TRBJ1-5
D gene: NA
CDR3 DNA: TGTGCCACTGGGGAGGGATGGGGCAATCAGCCCCAGCATTTT
CDR3 protein: CATGEGWGNQPQHF

clone size: NA
V gene: TRBV5-6
J gene: TRBJ2-1
D gene: TRBD2
CDR3 DNA: TGTGCCAGCAGCACGCGGGGGGCCGACTACAATGAGCAGTTCTTC
CDR3 protein: CASSTRGADYNEQFF

clone size: NA
V gene: TRBV11-2
J gene: TRBJ1-1
D gene: NA
CDR3 DNA: TGTGCCAGCAGCCCTCAGGGTGGGACTGAAGCTTTCTTT
CDR3 protein: CASSPQGGTEAFF

clone size: NA
V gene: TRBV2
J gene: TRBJ1-4
D gene: TRBD1
CDR3 DNA: TGTGCCAGCAGTTACCGACAGGGGCTGTTTTTT
CDR3 protein: CASSYRQGLFF

clone size: once
V gene: TRBV13
J gene: TRBJ2-3
D gene: NA
CDR3 DNA: TGTGCCAGCAGCTTAAACGGTGGTAGCACAGATACGCAGTATTTT
CDR3 protein: CASSLNGGSTDTQYF

clone size: NA
V gene: TRBV18
J gene: TRBJ2-7
D gene: TRBD1
CDR3 DNA: TGTGCCAGCTCACCCGGACAGGGGGCCTACGAGCAGTACTTC
CDR3 protein: CASSPGQGAYEQYF

clone size: NA
V gene: TRBV6-1
J gene: TRBJ2-6
D gene: NA
CDR3 DNA: TGTGCCAGCAGTGGGACTTCTGGGGCCAACGTCCTGACTTTC
CDR3 protein: CASSGTSGANVLTF

clone size: NA
V gene: TRBV4-2
J gene: TRBJ2-3
D gene: TRBD2
CDR3 DNA: TGTGCCAGCAGCCAAGAGGGACTAGCATTGGGGTGGGGGTTCACAGATACGCAGTATTTT
CDR3 protein: CASSQEGLALGWGFTDTQYF

clone size: NA
V gene: TRBV29-1
J gene: TRBJ1-1
D gene: TRBD1
CDR3 DNA: TGCAGCGTTGAAGATTACGGACAGGGTTGGACTGAAGCTTTCTTT
CDR3 protein: CSVEDYGQGWTEAFF